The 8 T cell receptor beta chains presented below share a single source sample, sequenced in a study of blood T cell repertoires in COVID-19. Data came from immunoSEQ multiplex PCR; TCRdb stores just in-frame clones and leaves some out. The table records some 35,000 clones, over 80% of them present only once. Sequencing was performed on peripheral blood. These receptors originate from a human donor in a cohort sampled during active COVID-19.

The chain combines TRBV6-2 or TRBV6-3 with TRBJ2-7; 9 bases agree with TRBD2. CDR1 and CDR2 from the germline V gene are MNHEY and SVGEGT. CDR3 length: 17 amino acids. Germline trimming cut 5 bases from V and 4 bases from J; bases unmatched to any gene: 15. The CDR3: CASSLNRRGRARYEQYF. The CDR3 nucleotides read TGTGCCAGCAGTCTAAACCGGCGCGGGAGGGCCCGGTACGAGCAGTACTTC.

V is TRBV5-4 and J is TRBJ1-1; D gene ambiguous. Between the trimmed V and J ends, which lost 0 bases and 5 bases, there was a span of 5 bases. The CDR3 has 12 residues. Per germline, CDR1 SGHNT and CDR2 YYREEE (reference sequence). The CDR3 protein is CASSLVNTEAFF. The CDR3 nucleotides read TGTGCCAGCAGCTTGGTTAATACTGAAGCTTTCTTT.

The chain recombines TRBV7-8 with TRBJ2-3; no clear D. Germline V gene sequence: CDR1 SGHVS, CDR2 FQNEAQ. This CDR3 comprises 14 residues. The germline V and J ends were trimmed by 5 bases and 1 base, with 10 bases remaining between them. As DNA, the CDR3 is TGTGCCAGCAGCCCAATGAGTGGCACAGATACGCAGTATTTT. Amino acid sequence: CASSPMSGTDTQYF.

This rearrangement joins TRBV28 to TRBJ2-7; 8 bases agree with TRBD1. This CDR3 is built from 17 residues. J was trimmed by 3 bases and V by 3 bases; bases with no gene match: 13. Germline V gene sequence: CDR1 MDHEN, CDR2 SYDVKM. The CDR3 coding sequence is TGTGCCAGCAGTTTGTTCAGGGGGCGAGAGGATAACTACGAGCAGTACTTC. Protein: CASSLFRGREDNYEQYF. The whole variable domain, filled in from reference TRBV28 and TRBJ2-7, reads DVKVTQSSRYLVKRTGEKVFLECVQDMDHENMFWYRQDPGLGLRLIYFSYDVKMKEKGDIPEGYSVSREKKERFSLILESASTNQTSMYLCASSLFRGREDNYEQYFGPGTRLTVT.

The CDR3 loop is CASRKRLAELERLVTQYF. The CDR3 DNA reads as TGTGCCAGCAGAAAGAGACTAGCGGAGCTAGAGAGGTTGGTGACCCAGTACTTC. The gene calls are TRBV7-9 and TRBJ2-5, with 9 bases fitting TRBD2. The CDR3 runs 18 residues. The junction had 21 bases not matched to a gene; V was cut back by 6 bases and J by 7 bases. Germline V CDR1 and CDR2: SEHNR, FQNEAQ (reference sequence).

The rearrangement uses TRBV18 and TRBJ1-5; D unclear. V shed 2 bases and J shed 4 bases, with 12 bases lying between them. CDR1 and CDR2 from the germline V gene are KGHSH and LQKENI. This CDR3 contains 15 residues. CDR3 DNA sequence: TGTGCCAGCTCACCAGGAGCGGGCATTAATCAGCCCCAGCATTTT. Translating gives CASSPGAGINQPQHF.

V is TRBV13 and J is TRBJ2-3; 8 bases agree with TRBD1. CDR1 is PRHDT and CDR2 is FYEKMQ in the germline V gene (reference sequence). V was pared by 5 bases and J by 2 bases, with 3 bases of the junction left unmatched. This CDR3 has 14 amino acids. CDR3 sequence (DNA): TGTGCCAGCAGCCACAGGGGGGACACAGATACGCAGTATTTT. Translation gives CASSHRGDTDTQYF.

The CDR3 DNA reads as TGTGCCAGTAGACCCGGGGGTGCCAAAAACATTCAGTACTTC. The encoded protein is CASRPGGAKNIQYF. The chain combines TRBV19 with TRBJ2-4; possible D gene TRBD2, 6 bases. V lost 6 bases and J 1 base, leaving 10 bases between the germline ends. Germline V gene lookup returns CDR1 LNHDA and CDR2 SQIVND (reference sequence). The CDR3 is 14 residues long.